The 22 T cell receptor beta chains below all came from one sample that was sequenced in a study of blood T cell repertoires in COVID-19. The data were produced by immunoSEQ multiplex PCR, yet TCRdb's version contains in-frame clones alone and is incomplete. Seen here are hundreds of thousands of clones, approximately 80% observed once, and the top ten hold approximately 9.1%. The sequenced sample was peripheral blood. These receptor sequences come from a man at least 80 years old with acute or convalescent COVID-19.

The CDR3 protein is CASSYSEWEKLFF. In nucleotides, the CDR3 is TGTGCCAGCAGTTACTCAGAGTGGGAAAAACTGTTTTTT. V gene TRBV6-6 combines with J gene TRBJ1-4; D is unclear. CDR1 is MNHNY and CDR2 is SVGAGI in the germline V gene (reference sequence). The ends were cut back, 0 bases at V and 8 bases at J, with 7 bases in the middle. This CDR3 spans 13 amino acids.

The chain couples TRBV11-2 to TRBJ2-7, with 11 bases fitting TRBD2. V shed 5 bases and J 2 bases; nucleotides not matched to a gene: 5. The CDR3 has 15 residues. Germline V gives CDR1 SGHAT, CDR2 FQNNGV. The CDR3 DNA reads TGTGCCAGCAGCGCCGGGACTAGCGGACCCTACGAGCAGTACTTC. It codes for CASSAGTSGPYEQYF.

The V and J genes are TRBV2 and TRBJ1-3; D gene unclear. Germline-derived CDR1 and CDR2 are SNHLY and FYNNEI. Trimming stripped 4 bases from V and 2 bases from J, with 15 bases between. CDR3 length equals 16 residues. CDR3 residues: CASSGPTPGTGNTIYF. The CDR3 DNA is TGTGCCAGCAGTGGACCCACGCCGGGGACTGGAAACACCATATATTTT.

The chain is built from TRBV5-8 and TRBJ2-2; D is unclear. The V gene lost 3 bases and the J gene lost 5 bases, with 8 bases spanning the gap. The germline gives CDR1 SGHTS, CDR2 YDEGEE. The length of the CDR3 is 13 residues. The CDR3 bases are TGTGCCAGCAGCTACCGTCGGACCGGGGAGCTGTTTTTT. Residues: CASSYRRTGELFF. The variable domain in full, with the rest retrieved from reference TRBV5-8 and TRBJ2-2, is EAGVTQSPTHLIKTRGQQATLRCSPISGHTSVYWYQQALGLGLQFLLWYDEGEERNRGNFPPRFSGRQFPNYSSELNVNALELEDSALYLCASSYRRTGELFFGEGSRLTVL.

V gene TRBV3-1 (or the pseudogene TRBV3-2) combines with J gene TRBJ2-7; D possibly corresponds to TRBD2 (5 bases). Trimming stripped 1 base from V and 6 bases from J, with 10 bases between. In germline, CDR1 is LGHDT, CDR2 YNNKEL (reference sequence). The CDR3 length is 13 residues. CDR3 region: CASSQGAGREQYF. The DNA of the CDR3 is TGTGCCAGCAGCCAAGGTGCGGGCCGCGAGCAGTACTTC.

The chain employs TRBV5-8 and TRBJ1-1; D unresolved. The V end was cut by 4 bases, the J end by 4 bases, with 20 bases between. This CDR3 spans 16 amino acids. Germline CDR1 and CDR2: SGHTS and YDEGEE. The DNA of the CDR3 is TGTGCCAGCAGCCTGGCAGCCCACCCAGGAAGCACTGAAGCTTTCTTT. Translating gives CASSLAAHPGSTEAFF. The whole variable domain, remainder taken from reference TRBV5-8 and TRBJ1-1, is EAGVTQSPTHLIKTRGQQATLRCSPISGHTSVYWYQQALGLGLQFLLWYDEGEERNRGNFPPRFSGRQFPNYSSELNVNALELEDSALYLCASSLAAHPGSTEAFFGQGTRLTVV.

The chain links TRBV15 to TRBJ2-7; D gene uncertain. The germline V gene encodes CDR1 LNHNV and CDR2 YYDKDF (reference sequence). Trimming removed 2 bases at V and 2 bases at J, with 7 bases between. The CDR3 totals 13 residues. The CDR3 spells CATSRIITYEQYF. Written as DNA, the CDR3 is TGTGCCACCAGCAGAATAATAACCTACGAGCAGTACTTC.

A word on this clone: Other DNA sequences in this specimen translate into the identical CDR3. The chain is built from TRBV24-1 and TRBJ2-1; no definite D call. The CDR3 extends over 14 amino acids. Germline loops: CDR1 KGHDR, CDR2 SFDVKD. The V end was cut by 2 bases, the J end by 3 bases, with 7 bases between. CDR3 region: CATSDSGFYNEQFF. Written as DNA, the CDR3 is TGTGCCACCAGTGATTCTGGCTTCTACAATGAGCAGTTCTTC.

This rearrangement joins TRBV18 to TRBJ2-3; 15 bases fit TRBD2. Germline V gene lookup returns CDR1 KGHSH and CDR2 LQKENI. The CDR3 contains 18 residues. Germline trimming cut 3 bases from V and 4 bases from J; bases unmatched to any gene: 8. The DNA of the CDR3 is TGTGCCAGCTCACCCTCCCCGGGACTAGCGGGAGGAGCAGATACGCAGTATTTT. This encodes CASSPSPGLAGGADTQYF.

The chain links TRBV5-5 to TRBJ1-1; 8 positions agree with TRBD1. The junction had 11 bases not matched to a gene; V was cut back by 2 bases and J by 5 bases. CDR3 size: 16 residues. CDR1 and CDR2 (germline): SGHKS, YYEKEE (reference sequence). The CDR3 sequence: CASSFIPTGVRTEAFF. CDR3 nucleotide sequence: TGTGCCAGCAGCTTTATCCCGACAGGGGTACGGACTGAAGCTTTCTTT. Supplemented by reference TRBV5-5 and TRBJ1-1, the full variable domain reads DAGVTQSPTHLIKTRGQQVTLRCSPISGHKSVSWYQQVLGQGPQFIFQYYEKEERGRGNFPDRFSARQFPNYSSELNVNALLLGDSALYLCASSFIPTGVRTEAFFGQGTRLTVV.

The table lists this clone with a count of one. This chain uses TRBV6-7 with TRBJ2-5; 8 nucleotides match TRBD1. TRBV6-7 is noted as an ORF with a role that remains uncertain. Trimming cost V 4 bases and J 3 bases; bases outside gene matches: 19. The CDR3 contains 19 residues. CDR3 protein: CASSFSCGETGDLKETQYF. The CDR3 DNA sequence: TGTGCCAGCAGTTTCTCATGTGGCGAGACAGGGGATCTGAAAGAGACCCAGTACTTC.

The J gene is TRBJ2-1, the V gene TRBV5-4; TRBD2 is a possible D gene (6 bases). From germline, CDR1 is SGHNT and CDR2 YYREEE (reference sequence). The CDR3 covers 14 residues. V shed 4 bases and J shed 4 bases, with 12 bases lying between them. The CDR3, as DNA: TGTGCCAGCAGCCCCTCGGGACTTTACAATGAGCAGTTCTTC. Its protein product is CASSPSGLYNEQFF.

The chain has TRBV28 and TRBJ1-1; the match to TRBD1 covers 11 bases. The V and J ends lost 10 bases and 7 bases, in that order; junction bases with no gene match: 14. The CDR3 sequence is 15 residues long. CDR1 is MDHEN, CDR2 SYDVKM, per germline. The CDR3 sequence is CATRGWTGGVHEAFF. Here the CDR3 DNA reads TGTGCCACCCGGGGGTGGACAGGGGGCGTTCATGAAGCTTTCTTT. The variable domain in full, with the rest retrieved from reference TRBV28 and TRBJ1-1, is DVKVTQSSRYLVKRTGEKVFLECVQDMDHENMFWYRQDPGLGLRLIYFSYDVKMKEKGDIPEGYSVSREKKERFSLILESASTNQTSMYLCATRGWTGGVHEAFFGQGTRLTVV.

The rearrangement links TRBV3-1 (or the pseudogene TRBV3-2) to TRBJ1-2; TRBD1 might be the D (6 bases). CDR3 length: 15 amino acids. The ends were cut back, 4 bases at V and 6 bases at J, with 18 bases in the middle. Looked up from germline, CDR1 is LGHDT and CDR2 is YNNKEL (reference sequence). The CDR3 sequence is CASSLYTTGYDGYTF. The CDR3 bases are TGTGCCAGCAGCCTTTATACAACAGGGTACGATGGCTACACCTTC.

The chain links TRBV18 to TRBJ1-3; D is undetermined. Trimming removed 3 bases at V and 0 bases at J, with 15 bases between. CDR1 KGHSH and CDR2 LQKENI come from the germline V gene. The CDR3 is 17 residues long. Here the CDR3 DNA reads TGTGCCAGCTCACCCCTGGGAGAGTATCTCTCTGGAAACACCATATATTTT. Translation: CASSPLGEYLSGNTIYF.

The chain couples TRBV7-2 to TRBJ2-7; D might be TRBD1 (6 bases). The CDR3 runs to 16 residues. The V gene lost 1 base and the J gene lost 3 bases, with 16 bases spanning the gap. Germline V gives CDR1 SGHTA, CDR2 FQGNSA. The CDR3 reads CASSLGIGQGIYEQYF. CDR3 DNA sequence: TGTGCCAGCAGCTTAGGTATTGGGCAGGGGATCTACGAGCAGTACTTC.

This clone was picked up a small number of times. The J gene is TRBJ2-1, the V gene TRBV1; the table names TRBD2, a call not compared with the DNA. TRBV1 corresponds to a pseudogene. This CDR3 has 12 amino acids. The CDR3 DNA follows: TGCACCAGCACCCCCTTAGGAGATGAGCAGTTCTTC. It yields the protein CTSTPLGDEQFF.

The chain links TRBV30 to TRBJ1-1, with 7 bases matching TRBD1. The germline CDR1 and CDR2 sequences are GTSNPN and SVGIG (reference sequence). J was trimmed by 5 bases and V by 4 bases; bases with no gene match: 7. The CDR3 length is 13 residues. This CDR3 reads CAWKKTGRTEAFF. The CDR3 DNA reads TGTGCCTGGAAAAAGACAGGGAGGACTGAAGCTTTCTTT.

The genes are TRBV7-2 and TRBJ2-1, with 9 bases fitting TRBD2. CDR1 and CDR2 (germline): SGHTA, FQGNSA. Trimming at V came to 1 base and at J to 6 bases, leaving 10 bases not matched to a gene. The CDR3 loop spans 17 amino acids. The CDR3 nucleotides read TGTGCCAGCAGCTTAGGTCCGCGGGGGGGCGGGGGCAATGAGCAGTTCTTC. Encoded protein: CASSLGPRGGGGNEQFF.

This chain uses TRBV5-6 with TRBJ2-4; D perhaps matches TRBD1 (6 bases). V gave up 1 base and J gave up 8 bases, with 16 bases separating them. The germline V gene encodes CDR1 SGHDT and CDR2 YYEEEE. The CDR3 covers 15 residues. The CDR3 spells CASSLSGRGSDIQYF. As DNA, the CDR3 is TGTGCCAGCAGCTTGTCTGGCAGGGGATCCGACATTCAGTACTTC. The complete variable domain, with remaining parts taken from reference TRBV5-6 and TRBJ2-4, reads DAGVTQSPTHLIKTRGQQVTLRCSPKSGHDTVSWYQQALGQGPQFIFQYYEEEERQRGNFPDRFSGHQFPNYSSELNVNALLLGDSALYLCASSLSGRGSDIQYFGAGTRLSVL.

J is TRBJ1-6 and V is TRBV7-9; D might be TRBD1 (6 bases). V lost 5 bases to trimming and J lost 4 bases, with 12 bases between them. The CDR3 has 15 residues. Germline CDR1 SEHNR, CDR2 FQNEAQ (reference sequence). CDR3 loop: CASSPRQEYNSPLHF. CDR3 bases: TGTGCCAGCAGCCCCCGACAGGAGTATAATTCACCCCTCCACTTT. Combining the CDR3 with reference TRBV7-9 and TRBJ1-6 gives the whole variable domain DTGVSQNPRHKITKRGQNVTFRCDPISEHNRLYWYRQTLGQGPEFLTYFQNEAQLEKSRLLSDRFSAERPKGSFSTLEIQRTEQGDSAMYLCASSPRQEYNSPLHFGNGTRLTVT.

The rearrangement links TRBV30 to TRBJ1-2; TRBD1 might be the D (5 bases). The CDR3 has 12 residues. Germline CDR1 and CDR2: GTSNPN and SVGIG (reference sequence). The germline V and J ends were trimmed by 5 bases and 10 bases, with 17 bases remaining between them. The CDR3 loop reads CAWLHSGLTYTF. DNA of the CDR3: TGTGCCTGGCTCCACTCGGGACTGACCTACACCTTC.